This TCR beta chain was recovered during a study of cytomegalovirus exposure and HLA in healthy donors. Germline V gene lookup returns CDR1 MNHNY and CDR2 SVGAGI (reference sequence). J gave up 5 bases and V 8 bases, and 11 bases lay outside the gene matches. The CDR3 sequence is 15 residues long. Assay used: immunoSEQ multiplex PCR; TCRdb lists only in-frame clones, some missing. The sample lists some 150,000 clones, roughly nine tenths occurring once. The sample comprised PBMCs. The rearrangement links TRBV6-6 to TRBJ2-1; 8 nucleotides align to TRBD1. The TCR sequence derives from a man between 18 and 35 years old in good health and CMV-seropositive. CDR3 nucleotide sequence: TGTGCCAGCGCCTCACCGGGACAGGTCCACAATGAGCAGTTCTTC. Protein product: CASASPGQVHNEQFF.